This T cell receptor beta chain was observed in a study of identical twins (dated by TCRdb to about 2016). With respect to the entire study: To test whether fetal clonotypes persist, this study deep-sequenced TCR alpha and beta repertoires from monozygotic twins, from unrelated adults of various ages, and from cord blood. To rule out contamination, the twin experiments were replicated at different times with different library preparation protocols. Study-level results and caveats: Invariant T cells such as MAIT and iNKT could partly confound zero-insertion analyses, although diverse VJ usage argued against such confounding for most clonotypes. The excess sharing between twins in beta out-of-frame sequences was weaker because fewer shared sequences reduced the signal-to-noise ratio. Abundant cord blood beta clonotypes had fewer insertions, young adult naive repertoires showed a similar but weaker trend, and memory repertoires showed no such trend. Compared with coincidental sharing between unrelated individuals, out-of-frame TCR alpha sequences shared between twins had an excess of sequences with low generation probability. Out-of-frame TCR alpha sharing in monozygotic twins was systematically underestimated by recombination models, whereas sharing between unrelated individuals was in agreement with the recombination models. Because the same donors could not be followed over many years, conclusions were based on cross-sectional statistical analysis.

Library prep was done by 5' RACE. This sample was sequenced with an Illumina HiSeq 2000. Template switching introduced a universal primer binding site; the final cDNA contained a unique molecular identifier, enabling accurate counting of TCR cDNA molecules. Specific primers in the conserved constant-segment region were used to synthesize first-strand cDNA for TCR alpha and beta chains. To control for contamination, every cDNA library was double barcoded, receiving both a SMART-Mk sample barcode and Illumina barcodes. TruSeq adapter sequences along with Illumina sample barcodes were introduced in two successive PCR steps. Sequencing of the TCR alpha and beta cDNA libraries was done on the Illumina HiSeq platform using custom primers. As for the original processing: Raw reads were processed with MiGEC to extract unique molecular identifiers, and MiXCR was used to determine CDR3 positions. Recombination models were inferred per individual with the repgenHMM and IGoR tools using an EM algorithm. The analysis of shared clonotypes was done with the tcR package in R, with sharing normalized by the product of cloneset sizes. To study raw recombination free of thymic and clonal selection effects, out-of-frame nonproductive sequences were analyzed. The public reads were run again by TCRdb, first through fastp at Q25 and then through MiXCR, and only productive beta chains were kept. Every distinct CDR3 protein forms one entry, paired with its most common genes and DNA. TCRdb, rather than the study authors, made the V and J calls. In all, the sample holds about 530,000 distinct CDR3 sequences, and about 22% of those were seen once. The ten most abundant clones make up around 0.47% of the sample.

Every donor in the study was a healthy Caucasian. The twin cohort comprised three pairs of female monozygotic twins, all aged about 18 to 30 years. Positive isolation kits from Invitrogen were used to isolate the CD4+ and CD8+ T cell populations. With regard to this clonotype: No cognate antigen has been identified for it. No base qualities exist here, and no much larger clone lies one base off it.

These data also featured in a second study, about yellow fever vaccine responses in identical twins. Per the second study: The T cell response to vaccination in identical twins was reported by the authors to appear partly convergent and partly personalized. In the study, vaccine-responding T cell clones were precisely tracked in identical twins.

Input material: CD4+ T cells sorted from blood. This sequence was found in a young woman in good health.

The DNA reads as follows: TGTGCCAGCAGCTTAGAGGGGGGGTGGCAGTTCTTC. It is translated as CASSLEGGWQFF. This receptor chain uses TRBV7-9 and TRBJ2-1, and perhaps TRBD2 as D gene, on 7 matching bases. V loses 1 base of germline sequence and J loses 12 bases, and the interval between the two ends is 10 bases. CDR1 SEHNR and CDR2 FQNEAQ were looked up in the germline V gene (reference sequence). There are 12 amino acids in the CDR3, from cysteine to phenylalanine inclusive. The entry retains the CDR3 DNA only, 36 bases that are in frame from base 1.